These 15 T cell receptor beta chains originate from one sample sequenced in a study of Ad26.COV2.S vaccination and SARS-CoV-2 variants. Treatment in this sample: roughly 18 received Ad26.COV2.S at low or high dose, single or two shots; about 5 received placebo; per-sample allocation not given. Sampling was performed 63 days after the first vaccine or placebo injection. The data were produced by immunoSEQ multiplex PCR, yet TCRdb's version contains in-frame clones alone and is incomplete. The repertoire holds 350,000 to 500,000 clones, with 89% as singletons. The sample was peripheral blood, taken in a trial of Ad26.COV2.S vaccine versus placebo. The receptors were sampled from a person aged 18-65 years who received the Ad26.COV2.S COVID-19 vaccine or a placebo.

V gene TRBV28 combines with J gene TRBJ2-6, with TRBD1 matching over 9 bases. The CDR3 covers 19 residues. The J segment lost 4 bases and the V segment lost 5 bases, leaving 15 bases of the junction unmatched. Germline V gene data show CDR1 as MDHEN and CDR2 as SYDVKM. The CDR3 protein is CASSGYRGRLYTGANVLTF. In DNA form, the CDR3 reads TGTGCCAGCAGTGGATACAGGGGGCGTTTATATACCGGGGCCAACGTCCTGACTTTC.

The chain recombines TRBV7-2 with TRBJ2-2; D ambiguous. This CDR3 region has 15 residues. Trimming took off 2 bases at V and 1 base at J, with 8 bases between the two ends. CDR1 is SGHTA and CDR2 is FQGNSA in the germline V gene. The CDR3 sequence is CASSLSSQNTGELFF. In nucleotides, the CDR3 is TGTGCCAGCAGCTTATCGTCCCAGAACACCGGGGAGCTGTTTTTT.

The chain combines TRBV30 with TRBJ1-2, with 10 bases fitting TRBD1. CDR3 length equals 13 residues. V lost 5 bases and J lost 8; bases outside the gene matches: 8. Per germline, CDR1 GTSNPN and CDR2 SVGIG (reference sequence). The CDR3: CAWHLTGGLGYTF. The CDR3 DNA follows: TGTGCCTGGCATTTGACAGGGGGCCTGGGCTACACCTTC. The full variable domain, with the rest looked up from reference TRBV30 and TRBJ1-2, is SQTIHQWPATLVQPVGSPLSLECTVEGTSNPNLYWYRQAAGRGLQLLFYSVGIGQISSEVPQNLSASRPQDRQFILSSKKLLLSDSGFYLCAWHLTGGLGYTFGSGTRLTVV.

V usage is TRBV5-1 and J usage is TRBJ1-4, with unresolved D. The CDR3 is 13 residues long. CDR1 and CDR2 (germline): SGHRS, YFSETQ. Trimming cost V 4 bases and J 6 bases, with 10 bases left between them. The CDR3: CASSRQSDEKLFF. For the CDR3, the DNA is TGCGCCAGCAGCCGGCAGTCCGATGAAAAACTGTTTTTT.

This sequence joins TRBV15 and TRBJ1-1, with D unclear. V was cut by 0 bases and J by 7 bases, with 9 bases left in between. The CDR3 has 13 amino acids. The germline V gene encodes CDR1 LNHNV and CDR2 YYDKDF (reference sequence). Written as DNA, the CDR3 is TGTGCCACCAGCAGAGATCAAAAAAGTGAAGCTTTCTTT. Residues: CATSRDQKSEAFF.

The J gene is TRBJ2-5, the V gene TRBV5-4; TRBD1 matches at 7 bases. V lost 2 bases and J lost 4; bases outside the gene matches: 2. The CDR3 length is 13 residues. The germline CDR1 and CDR2 sequences are SGHNT and YYREEE (reference sequence). This CDR3 is CASSFDRAETQYF. CDR3 DNA: TGTGCCAGCAGCTTCGACAGGGCAGAGACCCAGTACTTC.

V usage is TRBV7-9 and J usage is TRBJ2-7, with 7 bases lining up with TRBD1. Germline CDR1 reads SEHNR; CDR2 reads FQNEAQ (reference sequence). The CDR3 is 13 residues long. The junction had 5 bases not matched to a gene; V was cut back by 5 bases and J by 4 bases. The CDR3 DNA sequence: TGTGCCAGCAGCCCGCAGGGGGATTACGAGCAGTACGTC. Protein sequence: CASSPQGDYEQYV.

The rearrangement links TRBV5-8 to TRBJ2-7; 9 bases are shared with TRBD2. V dropped 1 base and J dropped 4; count of bases not matched to a gene: 6. CDR1 SGHTS and CDR2 YDEGEE come from the germline V gene. The CDR3 covers 15 residues. CDR3 amino acids: CASSLSGGLRYEQYV. For the CDR3, the DNA is TGTGCCAGCAGCTTGAGCGGGGGGCTAAGGTACGAGCAGTACGTC.

The rearrangement links TRBV5-5 to TRBJ2-5; 7 bases are shared with TRBD2. Germline V CDR1 and CDR2: SGHKS, YYEKEE (reference sequence). Trimming removed 4 bases from V and 0 bases from J; junction bases left unmatched: 9. The CDR3 covers 16 residues. This CDR3 is CASSKGGRGYQETQYF. Here the CDR3 DNA reads TGTGCCAGCAGCAAAGGAGGGCGGGGGTACCAAGAGACCCAGTACTTC.

This clone was detected once. The chain recombines TRBV7-8 with TRBJ1-4; D gene unclear. CDR1 and CDR2 from the germline V gene are SGHVS and FQNEAQ. The CDR3 runs to 15 residues. Trimming cost V 1 base and J 5 bases, with 11 bases left between them. The CDR3 region is CASSLVRGGNEKLFF. DNA for the CDR3: TGTGCCAGCAGCTTAGTGCGGGGAGGGAATGAAAAACTGTTTTTT.

The chain employs TRBV12-3 or TRBV12-4 and TRBJ2-5; D assignment may be TRBD1 or TRBD2 (6 bases each). The CDR3 runs to 13 residues. V was shortened by 6 bases and J by 3 bases, with 11 bases between the two germline ends. This chain's CDR3 is CASREGGEETQYF. The CDR3 DNA follows: TGTGCCAGCAGAGAGGGGGGTGAAGAGACCCAGTACTTC.

The rearrangement joins TRBV5-1 to TRBJ2-1; D not resolved. Germline V CDR1 and CDR2: SGHRS, YFSETQ. The CDR3 has 13 residues. Trimming removed 1 base from V and 2 bases from J, with 4 bases in between. The CDR3 is CASSLQAYNEQFF. In DNA, the CDR3 is TGCGCCAGCAGCTTGCAAGCCTACAATGAGCAGTTCTTC.

CDR3 sequence: CASSLLGRGNTEAFF. In DNA form, the CDR3 reads TGTGCCAGCAGTTTATTGGGCAGGGGGAACACTGAAGCTTTCTTT. V and J are TRBV28 and TRBJ1-1, with D tentatively TRBD1 (6 bases). Germline assignment: CDR1 MDHEN and CDR2 SYDVKM. CDR3 length: 15 residues. V dropped 1 base and J dropped 1 base, with 10 bases sitting between them.

This chain connects TRBV4-2 to TRBJ2-7, with 10 bases matching TRBD1. Per germline, CDR1 LGHNA and CDR2 YNFKEQ. V shed 4 bases, J shed 1 base, and the junction held 4 bases outside the gene matches. This CDR3 comprises 15 residues. CDR3 sequence: CASSPGTGDSYEQYF. As DNA, the CDR3 is TGTGCCAGCAGCCCTGGGACAGGGGATTCCTACGAGCAGTACTTC.

The CDR3 nucleotides are TGCGCCAGCAGTCTGACAGGGGGTGAGGTAAAACTGTTTTTT. Its protein is CASSLTGGEVKLFF. V is TRBV5-1 and J is TRBJ1-4, with 9 nucleotides matching TRBD1. The CDR3 loop spans 14 amino acids. Trimming took 5 bases from V and 10 from J; bases not matched to a gene: 9. Per the germline V gene, CDR1 is SGHRS and CDR2 is YFSETQ.